These 14 T cell receptor beta chains share one sample of origin, sequenced in a study of regulatory T cells in long-lasting Graves disease. TCR beta libraries were built with iRepertoire HTBI primers and Arm-PCR of CDR3 regions. Each CDR3 protein is one row after TCRdb ran MiXCR on the multiplex PCR reads. The data show 400,000 to 450,000 distinct CDR3 sequences, about 15% seen once. Time point denoted: newly diagnosed GD, antithyroid drugs for less than 3 months. The TCR library was prepared using RNA isolated from PBMCs. A further study also used this sample, focusing on T cells in Graves' hyperthyroidism and ophthalmopathy.

The sample consisted of peripheral blood mononuclear cells (PBMCs), taken at new diagnosis, from a patient treated with antithyroid drugs. The receptors derive from a woman aged 30 to 39 with Graves disease.

The chain couples TRBV4-2 to TRBJ1-1, with D perhaps TRBD1 (5 bases). This CDR3 has 17 amino acids. Trimming took 0 bases from V and 0 from J, leaving 14 bases between them. Germline CDR1 reads LGHNA; CDR2 reads YNFKEQ. The CDR3 DNA follows: TGTGCCAGCAGCCAAGAACCGACAGTTCTCATGAACACTGAAGCTTTCTTT. Residues: CASSQEPTVLMNTEAFF.

This clonotype has only a few counts. This chain links TRBV5-1 with TRBJ2-7; TRBD1 agrees at 12 bases. Germline CDR1 and CDR2: SGHRS and YFSETQ. CDR3 length equals 15 residues. The ends lost 6 bases at V and 4 bases at J; junction bases unmatched: 8. Here the CDR3 DNA reads TGCGCCAGCACTCCCGGGACAGGGGGCGCGTACGAGCAGTACTTC. It translates to CASTPGTGGAYEQYF.

Here the CDR3 DNA reads TGTGCCAGCAGTCGATCCGGACTAGCGGGGACGTACAATGAGCAGTTCTTC. This translates into CASSRSGLAGTYNEQFF. This sequence joins TRBV6-1 and TRBJ2-1, with TRBD2 matching over 12 bases. V lost 5 bases to trimming and J lost 4 bases; unmatched junction nucleotides: 9. The germline CDR1 and CDR2 sequences are MNHNS and SASEGT. This CDR3 comprises 17 residues.

This clonotype was detected a few times. The genes are TRBV29-1 and TRBJ2-1; D gene unclear. V was clipped by 6 bases and J by 5 bases, with 5 bases between them. Per germline, CDR1 SQVTM and CDR2 ANQGSEA. CDR3 length: 10 amino acids. The CDR3 coding sequence is TGCAGCGTATGGGACAATGAGCAGTTCTTC. It specifies CSVWDNEQFF.

The chain is built from TRBV10-3 and TRBJ2-2, with TRBD2 matching 11 bases. After removal of 3 bases from V and 9 bases from J, the junction contained 15 bases not matched to a gene. This CDR3 spans 18 amino acids. The V gene's germline CDR1 is ENHRY and CDR2 SYGVKD. The CDR3 bases are TGTGCCATCAGTGAACGAAGGCAAACTAGCGGGAGAGGACGGGAGCTGTTTTTT. It yields the protein CAISERRQTSGRGRELFF.

This clonotype was detected many times. The V and J genes are TRBV5-4 and TRBJ2-1; TRBD1 might be the D (6 bases). CDR1 is SGHNT, CDR2 YYREEE, per germline (reference sequence). Trimming took off 0 bases at V and 1 base at J, with 8 bases between the two ends. The CDR3 extends over 15 amino acids. This CDR3 is CASSLGGPSYNEQFF. The CDR3 DNA reads TGTGCCAGCAGCTTGGGGGGGCCGTCCTACAATGAGCAGTTCTTC.

The table lists this clonotype with many counts. The chain has TRBV30 and TRBJ1-5; D gene uncertain. V lost 0 bases and J lost 1, with 16 bases in between. The CDR3 runs to 17 residues. The germline V gene has CDR1 GTSNPN and CDR2 SVGIG (reference sequence). The CDR3 bases are TGTGCCTGGAGTGTAAAGACCCCCCTTGGAAGCAATCAGCCCCAGCATTTT. Translating gives CAWSVKTPLGSNQPQHF.

This clonotype was recorded many times. The CDR3 DNA reads as TGTGCCAGCAGTTTATACGGACAGGGGGCCTCCTACGAGCAGTACTTC. Protein: CASSLYGQGASYEQYF. The chain carries TRBV28 and TRBJ2-7, with 11 bases fitting TRBD1. The CDR3 loop spans 16 amino acids. V was pared by 1 base and J by 0 bases, with 2 bases of the junction left unmatched. Per the germline V gene, CDR1 is MDHEN and CDR2 is SYDVKM.

The chain is built from TRBV25-1 and TRBJ2-5; 8 bases map to TRBD2. Germline values: CDR1 MGHDK, CDR2 SYGVNS. V gave up 8 bases and J gave up 4 bases; unmatched junction bases: 12. This CDR3 region has 15 residues. The CDR3 region is CASVGIGRAGETQYF. Written as DNA, the CDR3 is TGTGCCAGCGTTGGGATCGGGAGGGCCGGAGAGACCCAGTACTTC. The whole variable domain, remainder taken from reference TRBV25-1 and TRBJ2-5, is EADIYQTPRYLVIGTGKKITLECSQTMGHDKMYWYQQDPGMELHLIHYSYGVNSTEKGDLSSESTVSRIRTEHFPLTLESARPSHTSQYLCASVGIGRAGETQYFGPGTRLLVL.

The CDR3 spells CASSELPQRGGEKFF. The CDR3 nucleotides read TGTGCCAGCAGTGAGCTGCCCCAGCGGGGAGGGGAGAAGTTCTTC. V usage is TRBV6-1 and J usage is TRBJ2-1; 7 bases agree with TRBD2. Germline V gives CDR1 MNHNS, CDR2 SASEGT. The CDR3 runs 15 residues. Losses at the gene ends were 3 bases for V and 14 bases for J; bases not matched to a gene: 16.

The chain joins TRBV6-1 to TRBJ1-5; tentatively, D is TRBD1 (6 bases). V dropped 6 bases and J dropped 0 bases, with 15 bases sitting between them. CDR3 length equals 16 residues. Per the germline V gene, CDR1 is MNHNS and CDR2 is SASEGT. CDR3 in DNA: TGTGCCAGCAGGGACACAGGGATCTATAGCAATCAGCCCCAGCATTTT. It codes for CASRDTGIYSNQPQHF.

The table lists this clonotype with many counts. The chain recombines TRBV7-2 with TRBJ2-1; the D is unclear. Trimming removed 5 bases at V and 0 bases at J, with 11 bases between. The CDR3 extends over 15 amino acids. The germline V gene encodes CDR1 SGHTA and CDR2 FQGNSA. CDR3 loop: CASSPTPSSYNEQFF. Here the CDR3 DNA reads TGTGCCAGCAGCCCGACTCCGAGCTCCTACAATGAGCAGTTCTTC.

This clonotype has only a few counts. The J gene is TRBJ2-6, the V gene TRBV6-1, with D maybe TRBD1 (5 bases). This CDR3 has 17 amino acids. With 7 bases removed from V and 0 bases from J, the gap between germline ends came to 16 bases. Germline CDR1 is MNHNS and CDR2 is SASEGT. CDR3 DNA: TGTGCCAGCATTACCCAGGGCCCTATCTCTGGGGCCAACGTCCTGACTTTC. This sequence encodes CASITQGPISGANVLTF.

This clonotype occurred many times. This chain uses TRBV20-1 with TRBJ1-1; maybe TRBD1 (5 bases). The CDR3 runs to 13 residues. From germline, CDR1 is DFQATT and CDR2 SNEGSKA (reference sequence). Trimming removed 4 bases from V and 0 bases from J, with 9 bases in between. This chain's CDR3 is CSAIRQLNTEAFF. The CDR3 coding sequence is TGCAGTGCTATCAGACAGCTGAACACTGAAGCTTTCTTT.